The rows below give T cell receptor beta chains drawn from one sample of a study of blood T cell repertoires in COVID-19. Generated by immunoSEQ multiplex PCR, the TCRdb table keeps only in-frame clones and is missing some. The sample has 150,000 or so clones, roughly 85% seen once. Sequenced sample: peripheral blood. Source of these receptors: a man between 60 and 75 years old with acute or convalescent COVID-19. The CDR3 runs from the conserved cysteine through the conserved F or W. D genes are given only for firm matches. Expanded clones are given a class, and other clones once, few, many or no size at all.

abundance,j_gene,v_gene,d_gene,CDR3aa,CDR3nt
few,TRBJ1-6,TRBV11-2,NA,CASSLGGVNSPLHF,TGTGCCAGCAGCTTGGGAGGAGTGAATTCACCCCTCCACTTT
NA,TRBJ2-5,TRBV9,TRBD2,CASSVGAGGPETQYF,TGTGCCAGCAGCGTAGGGGCGGGAGGGCCAGAGACCCAGTACTTC
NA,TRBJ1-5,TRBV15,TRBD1,CATSGSDRGGSQPQHF,TGTGCCACCAGCGGATCGGACAGGGGAGGGAGTCAGCCCCAGCATTTT
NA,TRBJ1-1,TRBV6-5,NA,CASSYQGGGNTEAFF,TGTGCCAGCAGTTACCAAGGGGGGGGGAACACTGAAGCTTTCTTT
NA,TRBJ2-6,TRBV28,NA,CASLYSGANVLTF,TGTGCCAGCCTCTACTCAGGGGCCAACGTCCTGACTTTC
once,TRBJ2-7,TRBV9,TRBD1,CASSVGQTRQGYYEQYF,TGTGCCAGCAGCGTAGGTCAAACGAGACAGGGGTACTACGAGCAGTACTTC
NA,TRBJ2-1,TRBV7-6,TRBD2,CASSPLSGRAVDEQFF,TGTGCCAGCAGCCCCTTAAGTGGGAGGGCCGTCGATGAGCAGTTCTTC
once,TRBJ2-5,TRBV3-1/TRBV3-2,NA,CASSPQLAQETQYF,TGTGCCAGCAGCCCCCAGTTGGCCCAAGAGACCCAGTACTTC
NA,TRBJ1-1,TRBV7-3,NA,CASSLTGGNTEAFF,TGTGCCAGCAGCTTAACAGGCGGGAACACTGAAGCTTTCTTT
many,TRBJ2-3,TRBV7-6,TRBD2,CASSLEGLSDSTDTQYF,TGTGCCAGCAGCTTAGAGGGACTAAGCGATAGCACAGATACGCAGTATTTT
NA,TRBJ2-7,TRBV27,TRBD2,CASMSVAGVTSYEQYF,TGTGCCAGCATGAGTGTGGCGGGAGTGACCTCCTACGAGCAGTACTTC
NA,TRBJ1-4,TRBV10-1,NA,CASSGSNGKLFF,TGCGCCAGCAGTGGATCTAACGGGAAACTGTTTTTT
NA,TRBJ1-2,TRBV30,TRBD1,CACPFGTGGNSDGYTF,TGTGCCTGCCCCTTCGGGACAGGGGGAAATTCAGATGGCTACACCTTC
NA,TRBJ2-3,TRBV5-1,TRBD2,CASSLAGLAGGGDTQYF,TGCGCCAGCAGCTTGGCTGGACTAGCGGGTGGTGGAGATACGCAGTATTTT
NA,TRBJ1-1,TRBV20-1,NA,CSARVQGGAFF,TGCAGTGCTAGAGTTCAGGGTGGAGCTTTCTTT
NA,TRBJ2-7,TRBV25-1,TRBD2,CASSTGGSYEQYF,TGTGCCAGCAGTACGGGAGGGAGCTACGAGCAGTACTTC
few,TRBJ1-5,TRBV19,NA,CASSKGVSNQPQHF,TGTGCCAGTAGTAAGGGGGTTAGCAATCAGCCCCAGCATTTT
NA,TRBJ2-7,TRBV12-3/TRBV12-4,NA,CASSLSSSYEQYF,TGTGCCAGCAGTTTATCGAGCTCCTACGAGCAGTACTTC
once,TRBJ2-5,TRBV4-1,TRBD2,CASSPGTRGETQYF,TGCGCCAGCAGCCCCGGGACTAGAGGAGAGACCCAGTACTTC
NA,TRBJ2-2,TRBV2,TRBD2,CASSVSSGIGTGELFF,TGTGCCAGCAGTGTGTCTAGCGGGATTGGTACCGGGGAGCTGTTTTTT
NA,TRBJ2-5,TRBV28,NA,CASTRDFGGTQYF,TGTGCCAGCACCCGAGACTTTGGCGGGACCCAGTACTTC
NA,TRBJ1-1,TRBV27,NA,CASSITGRGTEAFF,TGTGCCAGCAGTATCACAGGGAGGGGAACTGAAGCTTTCTTT
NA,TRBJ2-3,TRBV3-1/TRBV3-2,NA,CASSVASHADTQYF,TGTGCCAGCAGCGTGGCCTCACACGCAGATACGCAGTATTTT
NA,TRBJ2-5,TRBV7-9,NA,CASSPRTAEETQYF,TGTGCCAGCAGCCCGAGGACAGCAGAAGAGACCCAGTACTTC
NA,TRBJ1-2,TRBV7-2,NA,CASSLVSLGYTF,TGTGCCAGCAGCTTAGTGAGCCTCGGCTACACCTTC
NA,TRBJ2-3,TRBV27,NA,CASSGLTDTQYF,TGTGCCAGCAGTGGCCTGACAGATACGCAGTATTTT
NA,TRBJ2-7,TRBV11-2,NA,CASSLASQPPPGQYF,TGTGCCAGCAGCTTAGCCAGTCAGCCCCCCCCGGGGCAGTACTTC
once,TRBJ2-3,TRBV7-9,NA,CASSSLWFRQTDTQYF,TGTGCCAGCAGCTCGCTTTGGTTCCGCCAGACAGATACGCAGTATTTT
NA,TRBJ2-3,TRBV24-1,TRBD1,CATSRGQGAITQYF,TGTGCCACCAGTAGAGGCCAGGGGGCTATTACGCAGTATTTT
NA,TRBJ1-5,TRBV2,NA,CASSEWLDSTNQPQHF,TGTGCCAGCAGTGAATGGCTAGACAGTACTAATCAGCCCCAGCATTTT
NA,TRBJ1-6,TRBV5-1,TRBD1,CASSFSIGTASNSPLHF,TGCGCCAGCAGCTTTTCTATCGGGACAGCATCAAATTCACCCCTCCACTTT
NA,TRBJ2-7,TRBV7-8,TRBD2,CASSLRGLAGPRLSLDIYEQYF,TGTGCCAGCAGCTTAAGAGGACTAGCGGGACCGAGACTCTCTCTCGACATCTACGAGCAGTACTTC
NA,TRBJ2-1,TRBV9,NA,CASSVGAPSSYNEQFF,TGTGCCAGCAGCGTAGGAGCGCCGAGCTCCTACAATGAGCAGTTCTTC
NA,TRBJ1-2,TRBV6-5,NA,CASRRTVPNYGYTF,TGTGCCAGCAGGCGGACAGTTCCTAACTATGGCTACACCTTC
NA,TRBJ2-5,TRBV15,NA,CATSRDQGGKTQYF,TGTGCCACCAGCAGAGATCAAGGAGGCAAGACCCAGTACTTC
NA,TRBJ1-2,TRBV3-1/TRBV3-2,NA,CASSPRPTANYGYTF,TGTGCCAGCAGCCCACGGCCGACAGCTAACTATGGCTACACCTTC
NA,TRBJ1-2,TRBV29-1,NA,CSVSEYRDSGYGYTF,TGCAGCGTGTCAGAGTACAGGGATTCGGGCTATGGCTACACCTTC
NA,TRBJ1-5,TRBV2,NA,CASSGVARSNQPQHF,TGTGCCAGCAGTGGAGTGGCCAGGAGCAATCAGCCCCAGCATTTT
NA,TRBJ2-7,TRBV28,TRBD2,CASSSGLAGVFEQYF,TGTGCCAGCAGTTCCGGACTAGCGGGAGTGTTCGAGCAGTACTTC
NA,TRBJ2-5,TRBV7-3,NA,CASSPGLAKETQYF,TGTGCCAGCAGCCCTGGGCTAGCGAAAGAGACCCAGTACTTC
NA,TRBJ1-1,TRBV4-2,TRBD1,CASSQAGQGNTEAFF,TGTGCCAGCAGCCAAGCGGGACAGGGGAACACTGAAGCTTTCTTT
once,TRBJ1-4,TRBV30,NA,CAWGEDSLNEKLFF,TGTGCCTGGGGGGAAGACAGTCTTAATGAAAAACTGTTTTTT
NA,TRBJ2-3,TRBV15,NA,CATSRESASDTQYF,TGTGCCACCAGCAGAGAATCAGCGTCGGATACGCAGTATTTT
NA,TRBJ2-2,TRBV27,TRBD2,CASSLSGLAGYTGELFF,TGTGCCAGCAGTTTATCGGGACTAGCGGGTTACACCGGGGAGCTGTTTTTT
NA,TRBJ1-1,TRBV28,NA,CASSHPSAVNTEAFF,TGTGCCAGCAGTCACCCCTCGGCGGTGAACACTGAAGCTTTCTTT
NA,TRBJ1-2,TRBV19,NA,CASTQTGLRRGYTF,TGTGCCAGTACTCAGACAGGTCTGAGGAGGGGCTACACCTTC
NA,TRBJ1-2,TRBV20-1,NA,CSAGREHGYTF,TGCAGTGCTGGACGGGAACATGGCTACACCTTC
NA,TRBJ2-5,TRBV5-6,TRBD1,CASSYTGQVLQETQYF,TGTGCCAGCAGTTATACGGGACAGGTACTACAAGAGACCCAGTACTTC
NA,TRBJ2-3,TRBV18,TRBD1,CASSPGQGLRADTQYF,TGTGCCAGCTCCCCGGGACAGGGCTTAAGGGCAGATACGCAGTATTTT
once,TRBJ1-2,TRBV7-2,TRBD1,CASSPDRVSYTF,TGTGCCAGCAGCCCGGACAGGGTGAGCTACACCTTC
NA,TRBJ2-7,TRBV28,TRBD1,CASCWDRGYEQYF,TGTGCCAGCTGTTGGGACAGGGGATACGAGCAGTACTTC
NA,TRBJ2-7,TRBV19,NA,CASSRTAFPYEQYF,TGTGCCAGTAGTCGGACAGCATTCCCCTACGAGCAGTACTTC
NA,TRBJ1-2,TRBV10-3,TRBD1,CAISAGTGVGYTF,TGTGCCATCAGTGCCGGGACAGGGGTAGGCTACACCTTC
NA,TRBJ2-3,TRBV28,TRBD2,CASSPLPLAGEQYF,TGTGCCAGCAGCCCGCTCCCGCTAGCGGGCGAGCAGTATTTT
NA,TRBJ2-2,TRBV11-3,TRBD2,CASSFGGRGPGELFF,TGTGCCAGCAGCTTCGGCGGGAGAGGGCCCGGGGAGCTGTTTTTT
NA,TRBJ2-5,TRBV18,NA,CASSPSRGRQETQYF,TGTGCCAGCTCACCTTCCAGGGGTCGGCAAGAGACCCAGTACTTC
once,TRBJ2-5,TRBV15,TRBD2,CATSRDRRGSQETQYF,TGTGCCACCAGCAGAGATCGTCGCGGGAGTCAGGAGACCCAGTACTTC
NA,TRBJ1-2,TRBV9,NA,CASSVGGGAGDYGYTF,TGTGCCAGCAGCGTAGGAGGTGGGGCAGGAGACTATGGCTACACCTTC